These T cell receptor beta chains were read from a single sample in a study of regulatory T cells in long-lasting Graves disease. TCRdb re-called the multiplex PCR reads with MiXCR, one entry per CDR3 protein. The top ten clones hold 10% to 15% of a sample with 400,000 to 500,000 distinct CDR3 sequences, 20% to 25% of them seen once. This specimen consisted of peripheral blood mononuclear cells (PBMCs), obtained when the disease was refractory, from a patient treated with antithyroid drugs. These TCRs come from a female donor with Graves disease. Each CDR3 is given with its conserved first and last residue. A D gene is named only where the DNA matches it firmly. Not every row has a clone size; where given, it reads once, few, many or a size class.

j_call v_call clone_size d_call cdr3_nt cdr3_aa
TRBJ1-1 TRBV7-8 NA NA TGTGCCAGCAGCTGGACCAGGCTTATGAACACTGAAGCTTTCTTT CASSWTRLMNTEAFF
TRBJ1-4 TRBV20-1 NA NA TGCAGTGCTAGGGGTCTTAGTGAAAAACTGTTTTTT CSARGLSEKLFF
TRBJ1-1 TRBV7-2 NA TRBD1 TGTGCCAGCAGCTCTTGGGACAGCCCTGAAGCTTTCTTT CASSSWDSPEAFF
TRBJ1-5 TRBV28 many TRBD1 TGTGCCAGCAGTAGCGGGACAGGGGTACGACAGCCCCAGCATTTT CASSSGTGVRQPQHF
TRBJ1-2 TRBV3-1 few TRBD1 TGTGCCAGCAGCACCCGACAGGGGGCTTATCTTACCTTC CASSTRQGAYLTF
TRBJ2-7 TRBV2 many NA TGTGCGAGAGGGGCCTCCTCCTACGAGCAGTACTTC CARGASSYEQYF
TRBJ2-2 TRBV9 NA TRBD2 TGTGCCAGCAGGGGGCTGGGGGGGGATAACACCGGGGAGCTGTTTTTT CASRGLGGDNTGELFF
TRBJ2-5 TRBV20-1 many TRBD2 TGCAGTGCTAGAGCTAGCGGGGAAATATACCAAGAGACCCAGTACTTC CSARASGEIYQETQYF
TRBJ1-1 TRBV11-2 many NA TGTGCCAGCAGCTTAGGAGAGGGGAAGATGAACACTGAAGCTTTCTTT CASSLGEGKMNTEAFF
TRBJ1-1 TRBV12-3/TRBV12-4 many NA TGTGCCAGCAGGCCGGGACTTTCGAACACTGAAGCTTTCTTT CASRPGLSNTEAFF
TRBJ1-6 TRBV7-2 NA NA TGTGCCAGCAGCTTAATCGGGGCGAGCCCACCCCTCCACTTT CASSLIGASPPLHF
TRBJ2-7 TRBV5-5 few NA TGTGCCAGCAGCCATGCGGGGACCTACGAGCAGTACTTC CASSHAGTYEQYF
TRBJ1-6 TRBV30 few NA TGTGCCTGGAGGCCGTCAGGATTCAATTCACCCCTCCACTTT CAWRPSGFNSPLHF
TRBJ2-5 TRBV7-2 many TRBD2 TGTGCCAGCAGCTTAGGCCTAGCGGGTTTGTACCAAGAGACCCAGTACTTC CASSLGLAGLYQETQYF
TRBJ1-5 TRBV6-1 many TRBD1 TGTGCCAGCAGCGACAGGGACCGCGGCAATCAGCCCCAGCATTTT CASSDRDRGNQPQHF
TRBJ2-1 TRBV28 NA NA TGTGCCAGCAGCCAAACGGAGCTACCGAATGAGCAGTTCTTC CASSQTELPNEQFF
TRBJ2-7 TRBV7-8 many TRBD2 TGTGCCAGCAGCGTCGCTAGCGGGCAGTACGAGCAGTACTTC CASSVASGQYEQYF
TRBJ2-7 TRBV5-4 few NA TGTGCCAGCAGCTACCTCGATGGGCTCCACGAGCAGTACTTC CASSYLDGLHEQYF
TRBJ1-4 TRBV7-9 few TRBD1 TGTGCCAGCAGCGCGACAGGGGCGGGGAATGAAAAACTGTTTTTT CASSATGAGNEKLFF
TRBJ2-7 TRBV10-3 few TRBD2 TGTGCCATCAGTGAAGAGTGGGTAGCGGGATCCTACGAGCAGTACTTC CAISEEWVAGSYEQYF
TRBJ2-7 TRBV6-1 few NA TGTGCCAGCAGGACTCGGGACAATCTCCCCTACGAGCAGTACTTC CASRTRDNLPYEQYF
TRBJ2-1 TRBV3-1 few NA TGTGCCAGCAGCCAAGGAGACCGCTCTGAGCAGTTCTTC CASSQGDRSEQFF
TRBJ2-2 TRBV2 NA NA TGTGCCAGCAGTAACAGGGTCGGGGAGCTGTTTTTT CASSNRVGELFF
TRBJ2-5 TRBV28 many NA TGTGCCAGCAGTTTAAGGGCAGCTCCCGGGAAGACCCAGTACTTC CASSLRAAPGKTQYF
TRBJ1-4 TRBV9 many NA TGTGCCAGCAGCCCAAGGGGGGCAACTAATGAAAAACTGTTTTTT CASSPRGATNEKLFF
TRBJ2-4 TRBV6-2/TRBV6-3 NA TRBD2 TGTGCCAGCAGTTACAGTCTAGCGGGTTTGATTCCGTTCTTC CASSYSLAGLIPFF